This TCR beta chain stems from a study of radiotherapy plus CTLA-4 blockade in lung cancer. Across the study: Of the patients, about 20% showed objective responses and 31% attained disease control.

Using immunoSEQ multiplex PCR, the repertoire was profiled, and TCRdb retains in-frame clones only, with some absent. The table records some 62,000 clones, approximately 80% of them present only once. Notes on this clone: The target antigen is unknown.

The CDR3 has 13 amino acids. Deletions cut 0 bases from V and 3 bases from J, with 7 bases between. CDR1 SGDLS and CDR2 YYNGEE come from the germline V gene. General observations from the study: Best predicting response, reportedly, were early blood T cell clone dynamics, with interferon-beta. Tumor-origin TCR clones grew in blood after radiotherapy plus ipilimumab.

Focal radiation was given together with CTLA-4 blockade (ipilimumab) to patients with chemo-refractory metastatic non-small-cell lung cancer. Specimen: peripheral blood, collected from a patient treated with radiotherapy plus ipilimumab. The V gene is TRBV9, the J gene TRBJ2-7, with D maybe TRBD2 (6 bases). The source of this sequence is a human donor with non-small cell lung cancer who had a complete response to radiotherapy plus ipilimumab. The CDR3 region is CASSVVGGYEQYF. CDR3 DNA sequence: TGTGCCAGCAGCGTAGTCGGGGGCTACGAGCAGTACTTC.